This is a list of T cell receptor beta chains from one sample in a study of OX40 agonist ivuxolimab in advanced cancers. TCRdb's copy holds only in-frame clones and misses some; the assay was immunoSEQ multiplex PCR. The sample includes 70,000 or so clones, about 91% of them seen just once. This specimen consisted of CD4+ or CD8+ T cells sorted from blood, obtained in a trial of the OX40 agonist ivuxolimab. The receptors shown here come from an adult with an advanced solid tumor such as melanoma, head and neck, liver or kidney cancer. Both conserved end residues are part of each CDR3. A D gene is named only where the DNA matches it firmly. Clone size is stated in some rows and not others, as once, few, many or a class when expanded.

j_gene: TRBJ2-1; v_gene: TRBV4-2; abundance: .; d_gene: .; CDR3nt: TGTGCCAGCAGCCGTCCCCCAGGGGCCGAGCAGTTCTTC; CDR3aa: CASSRPPGAEQFF
j_gene: TRBJ2-3; v_gene: TRBV27; abundance: .; d_gene: .; CDR3nt: TGTGCCAGCAGTTTATACCAGTCCCCGGCACCCACAGATACGCAGTATTTT; CDR3aa: CASSLYQSPAPTDTQYF
j_gene: TRBJ1-6; v_gene: TRBV4-3; abundance: .; d_gene: .; CDR3nt: TGCGCCAGCAGCCAAGACTCCGGGGGCCGCCTGATTGGGAATTCACCCCTCCACTTT; CDR3aa: CASSQDSGGRLIGNSPLHF
j_gene: TRBJ2-7; v_gene: TRBV19; abundance: .; d_gene: .; CDR3nt: TGTGCCAGTAGTATATCCCCATCTAACGAGCAGTACTTC; CDR3aa: CASSISPSNEQYF
j_gene: TRBJ2-3; v_gene: TRBV19; abundance: .; d_gene: TRBD1; CDR3nt: TGTGCCAGTAGTACCGGGACAGGGGCAGATACGCAGTATTTT; CDR3aa: CASSTGTGADTQYF
j_gene: TRBJ2-7; v_gene: TRBV19; abundance: .; d_gene: .; CDR3nt: TGTGCCAGTAGTTCCGCGCACGCTTCCTACGAGCAGTACTTC; CDR3aa: CASSSAHASYEQYF
j_gene: TRBJ2-5; v_gene: TRBV30; abundance: .; d_gene: .; CDR3nt: TGTGCCTGGATTTCCGGGACCCAAGAGACCCAGTACTTC; CDR3aa: CAWISGTQETQYF
j_gene: TRBJ1-2; v_gene: TRBV5-6; abundance: .; d_gene: .; CDR3nt: TGTGCCAGCAGCTTGTTCCGGACACCCTTCTATGGCTACACCTTC; CDR3aa: CASSLFRTPFYGYTF
j_gene: TRBJ2-1; v_gene: TRBV19; abundance: .; d_gene: TRBD2; CDR3nt: TGTGCCAGTAGTATGGTAGCGGGAGGGCTAGTCGAGCAGTTCTTC; CDR3aa: CASSMVAGGLVEQFF
j_gene: TRBJ2-5; v_gene: TRBV5-1; abundance: .; d_gene: .; CDR3nt: TGCGCCAGCAGCTTCGTGGACGGTTTTGGAGAGACCCAGTACTTC; CDR3aa: CASSFVDGFGETQYF
j_gene: TRBJ2-5; v_gene: TRBV5-6; abundance: .; d_gene: TRBD2; CDR3nt: TGTGCCAGCAGCTTGCCACCCATTATGCGGGAGGAAGGAGAGACCCAGTACTTC; CDR3aa: CASSLPPIMREEGETQYF
j_gene: TRBJ2-1; v_gene: TRBV19; abundance: .; d_gene: TRBD2; CDR3nt: TGTGCCAGTAGGGCGGGAGGAGGGGGTGAGCAGTTCTTC; CDR3aa: CASRAGGGGEQFF
j_gene: TRBJ2-1; v_gene: TRBV7-2; abundance: .; d_gene: .; CDR3nt: TGTGCCAGCAGCTGGGGACCAGAGGGACCCTCCTACAATGAGCAGTTCTTC; CDR3aa: CASSWGPEGPSYNEQFF
j_gene: TRBJ1-1; v_gene: TRBV11-2; abundance: .; d_gene: .; CDR3nt: TGTGCCAGCAGCTTACTACATATGGACACTGAAGCTTTCTTT; CDR3aa: CASSLLHMDTEAFF
j_gene: TRBJ2-2; v_gene: TRBV28; abundance: .; d_gene: TRBD1; CDR3nt: TGTGCCACCTCGGACAGGGGAGGTGCCGAGGAGCTGTTTTTT; CDR3aa: CATSDRGGAEELFF
j_gene: TRBJ1-5; v_gene: TRBV6-5; abundance: .; d_gene: .; CDR3nt: TGTGCCAGCAGTCGGACGGAAAATCAGCCCCAGCATTTT; CDR3aa: CASSRTENQPQHF
j_gene: TRBJ2-7; v_gene: TRBV4-3; abundance: .; d_gene: TRBD2; CDR3nt: TGCGCCAGCAGCCAAATAAGCGGGAAAGGCTACGAGCAGTACTTC; CDR3aa: CASSQISGKGYEQYF
j_gene: TRBJ1-5; v_gene: TRBV6-1; abundance: .; d_gene: .; CDR3nt: TGTGCCAGCAGTGAACTCCGGGGACATAGCAATCAGCCCCAGCATTTT; CDR3aa: CASSELRGHSNQPQHF
j_gene: TRBJ1-2; v_gene: TRBV19; abundance: .; d_gene: TRBD1; CDR3nt: TGTGCCAGTAGTATAGATCTCGAGACAGGGAACTATGGCTACACCTTC; CDR3aa: CASSIDLETGNYGYTF
j_gene: TRBJ2-7; v_gene: TRBV7-2; abundance: .; d_gene: TRBD1; CDR3nt: TGTGCCAGTATGAACCGGGACAGGGGAGAATACGAGCAGTACTTC; CDR3aa: CASMNRDRGEYEQYF
j_gene: TRBJ1-2; v_gene: TRBV4-3; abundance: .; d_gene: TRBD1; CDR3nt: TGCGCCAGCAGCCAAGAGAGCGGGACAGGGGGGAACTATGGCTACACCTTC; CDR3aa: CASSQESGTGGNYGYTF
j_gene: TRBJ2-1; v_gene: TRBV7-6; abundance: .; d_gene: .; CDR3nt: TGTGCCAGCAGCGTTGGCAATGAGCAGTTCTTC; CDR3aa: CASSVGNEQFF
j_gene: TRBJ2-2; v_gene: TRBV27; abundance: .; d_gene: .; CDR3nt: TGTGCCAGCAGGGGTCCTGGAAGCATAATTTTAGAGGGGGAGCTGTTTTTT; CDR3aa: CASRGPGSIILEGELFF
j_gene: TRBJ1-6; v_gene: TRBV30; abundance: .; d_gene: .; CDR3nt: TGTGCCTGGAGTGTAGGACGGTTAAATTCACCCCTCCACTTT; CDR3aa: CAWSVGRLNSPLHF
j_gene: TRBJ1-1; v_gene: TRBV7-9; abundance: .; d_gene: TRBD1; CDR3nt: TGTGCCAGCCTCTCAGGGGGCACTGAAGCTTTCTTT; CDR3aa: CASLSGGTEAFF
j_gene: TRBJ2-7; v_gene: TRBV13; abundance: .; d_gene: .; CDR3nt: TGTGCCAGCAGCCCCCGGACTTTCTCCTACGAGCAGTACTTC; CDR3aa: CASSPRTFSYEQYF
j_gene: TRBJ2-7; v_gene: TRBV7-2; abundance: few; d_gene: TRBD1; CDR3nt: TGTGCCAGCAGCTCAGGGACAGTCCCCTACGAGCAGTACTTC; CDR3aa: CASSSGTVPYEQYF
j_gene: TRBJ1-4; v_gene: TRBV19; abundance: .; d_gene: .; CDR3nt: TGTGCCAGTAAAGGGGCAGGATCGGTAAGGGAAAAACTGTTTTTT; CDR3aa: CASKGAGSVREKLFF
j_gene: TRBJ2-7; v_gene: TRBV5-6; abundance: .; d_gene: .; CDR3nt: TGTGCCAGCAGCTTGGGCGGCGAGCAGTACTTC; CDR3aa: CASSLGGEQYF
j_gene: TRBJ2-1; v_gene: TRBV27; abundance: .; d_gene: .; CDR3nt: TGTGCCAGCAATTCAAACAGGGTCGAGCAGTTCTTC; CDR3aa: CASNSNRVEQFF
j_gene: TRBJ2-1; v_gene: TRBV11-2; abundance: .; d_gene: .; CDR3nt: TGTGCCAGCAGCTTAGGTTTGTGGGATAACAATGAGCAGTTCTTC; CDR3aa: CASSLGLWDNNEQFF
j_gene: TRBJ2-7; v_gene: TRBV11-2; abundance: .; d_gene: .; CDR3nt: TGTGCCAGCAGCTGGGATTGGGGGTGGGAGGACTCCTACGAGCAGTACTTC; CDR3aa: CASSWDWGWEDSYEQYF
j_gene: TRBJ2-5; v_gene: TRBV5-6; abundance: .; d_gene: .; CDR3nt: TGTGCCAGCAGCCCCTGGCAGCGGAGGTACCAAGAGACCCAGTACTTC; CDR3aa: CASSPWQRRYQETQYF
j_gene: TRBJ2-7; v_gene: TRBV10-1; abundance: .; d_gene: .; CDR3nt: TGCGCCAGCAGTGACCAGCGGGCCGGCTCCTACGAGCAGTACTTC; CDR3aa: CASSDQRAGSYEQYF
j_gene: TRBJ1-2; v_gene: TRBV27; abundance: .; d_gene: .; CDR3nt: TGTGCCAGCAGTTTAGGAGGAAACTATGGCTACACCTTC; CDR3aa: CASSLGGNYGYTF
j_gene: TRBJ2-1; v_gene: TRBV7-8; abundance: .; d_gene: TRBD2; CDR3nt: TGTGCCAGCAGCTCGGGCCCCGGGACTAGTAATGAGCAGTTCTTC; CDR3aa: CASSSGPGTSNEQFF
j_gene: TRBJ2-1; v_gene: TRBV7-9; abundance: .; d_gene: TRBD2; CDR3nt: TGTGCCAGCAGTGAGGGACTAGCGGGAGGGCCGGTAAGGAATGAGCAGTTCTTC; CDR3aa: CASSEGLAGGPVRNEQFF
j_gene: TRBJ2-3; v_gene: TRBV4-2; abundance: few; d_gene: .; CDR3nt: TGTGCCAGCAGCCCAATAGCTGGTTCCACAGATACGCAGTATTTT; CDR3aa: CASSPIAGSTDTQYF
j_gene: TRBJ1-2; v_gene: TRBV19; abundance: .; d_gene: .; CDR3nt: TGTGCCAGTAGTACGGACAGAGCTAACTATGGCTACACCTTC; CDR3aa: CASSTDRANYGYTF
j_gene: TRBJ2-5; v_gene: TRBV28; abundance: .; d_gene: .; CDR3nt: TGTGCCAGCAGTTTCCAAGAGACCCAGTACTTC; CDR3aa: CASSFQETQYF
j_gene: TRBJ2-7; v_gene: TRBV9; abundance: .; d_gene: .; CDR3nt: TGTGCCAGCAGCGTAGGCGGGACGGCCTACGAGCAGTACTTC; CDR3aa: CASSVGGTAYEQYF
j_gene: TRBJ2-2; v_gene: TRBV4-3; abundance: .; d_gene: .; CDR3nt: TGCGCCAGCAGCCAAGAAGGTCAGCAGAACACCGGGGAGCTGTTTTTT; CDR3aa: CASSQEGQQNTGELFF
j_gene: TRBJ2-1; v_gene: TRBV7-9; abundance: .; d_gene: .; CDR3nt: TGTGCCAGCAGCCCCCTTGGGAATGAGCAGTTCTTC; CDR3aa: CASSPLGNEQFF
j_gene: TRBJ2-3; v_gene: TRBV5-4; abundance: .; d_gene: TRBD2; CDR3nt: TGTGCCAGCAGCTTCCGACTAGCACCGGCCGGGGATACGCAGTATTTT; CDR3aa: CASSFRLAPAGDTQYF
j_gene: TRBJ2-1; v_gene: TRBV9; abundance: .; d_gene: TRBD2; CDR3nt: TGTGCCAGCAGCGCCTTGGGACTAGCGGCACCCAATGAGCAGTTCTTC; CDR3aa: CASSALGLAAPNEQFF
j_gene: TRBJ2-3; v_gene: TRBV7-3; abundance: .; d_gene: .; CDR3nt: TGTGCCAGCAGCCAAGTCGGGGATACGCAGTATTTT; CDR3aa: CASSQVGDTQYF
j_gene: TRBJ2-2; v_gene: TRBV7-9; abundance: once; d_gene: TRBD1; CDR3nt: TGTGCCAGCAGCTTCAGGGACAGGGGCACCGGGGAGCTGTTTTTT; CDR3aa: CASSFRDRGTGELFF
j_gene: TRBJ2-7; v_gene: TRBV5-8; abundance: .; d_gene: .; CDR3nt: TGTGCCAGCAGCTTGTCTGGCGGAGCTCAGCAGTACTTC; CDR3aa: CASSLSGGAQQYF
j_gene: TRBJ2-1; v_gene: TRBV7-9; abundance: .; d_gene: .; CDR3nt: TGTGCCAGCAGCTTAAAACACAATGAGCAGTTCTTC; CDR3aa: CASSLKHNEQFF
j_gene: TRBJ2-3; v_gene: TRBV4-1; abundance: once; d_gene: .; CDR3nt: TGCGCCAGCAGCACCGGAGGAGCAGATACGCAGTATTTT; CDR3aa: CASSTGGADTQYF